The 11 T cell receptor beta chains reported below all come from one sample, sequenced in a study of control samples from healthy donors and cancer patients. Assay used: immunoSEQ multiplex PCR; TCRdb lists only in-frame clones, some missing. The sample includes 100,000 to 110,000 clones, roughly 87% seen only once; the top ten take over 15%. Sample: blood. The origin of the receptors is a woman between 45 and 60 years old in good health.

CDR3 in amino acids: CASSRTGAPYQPQHF. The CDR3, as DNA: TGTGCCAGCAGTCGGACAGGGGCTCCTTATCAGCCCCAGCATTTT. The chain is built from TRBV6-2 or TRBV6-3 and TRBJ1-5, with 9 bases aligning to TRBD1. CDR1 is MNHEY and CDR2 is SVGEGT in the germline V gene. There are 15 residues in the CDR3. J lost 5 bases, V lost 5 bases, and 7 bases had no gene match.

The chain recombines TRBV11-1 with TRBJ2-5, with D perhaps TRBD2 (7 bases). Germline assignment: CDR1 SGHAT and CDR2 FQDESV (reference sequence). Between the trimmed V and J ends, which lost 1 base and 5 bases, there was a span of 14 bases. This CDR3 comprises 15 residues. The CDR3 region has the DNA TGTGCCAGCAGCTTAGTAGGGGGGGAGCGGGAGACCCAGTACTTC. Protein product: CASSLVGGERETQYF.

The CDR3 DNA follows: TGCAGCTTCCGGGACTTTGCGGATCAGCCCCAGCATTTT. Translation gives CSFRDFADQPQHF. This rearrangement joins TRBV29-1 to TRBJ1-5; D may be TRBD1 (5 bases). This CDR3 spans 13 amino acids. Deletions cut 8 bases from V and 5 bases from J, with 16 bases between. The germline CDR1 and CDR2 sequences are SQVTM and ANQGSEA.

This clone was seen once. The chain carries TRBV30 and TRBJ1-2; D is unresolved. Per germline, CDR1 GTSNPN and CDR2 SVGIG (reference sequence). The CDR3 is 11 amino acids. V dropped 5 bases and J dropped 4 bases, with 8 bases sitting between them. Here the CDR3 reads CAWGQPYGYTF. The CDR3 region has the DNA TGTGCCTGGGGTCAACCCTATGGCTACACCTTC.

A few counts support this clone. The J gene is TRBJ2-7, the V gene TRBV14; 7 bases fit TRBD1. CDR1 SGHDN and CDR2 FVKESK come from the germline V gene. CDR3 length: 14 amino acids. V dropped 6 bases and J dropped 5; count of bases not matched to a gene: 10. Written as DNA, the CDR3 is TGTGCCAGCAGAGGGGGACAGAAAACTCACGAGCAGTACTTC. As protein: CASRGGQKTHEQYF.

DNA of the CDR3: TGTGCCTGGAGGTTGAGGGGGCCTGAAGCTTTCTTT. Its translation is CAWRLRGPEAFF. This chain links TRBV30 with TRBJ1-1, with 7 bases that match TRBD1. J was trimmed by 6 bases and V by 3 bases; bases with no gene match: 4. The CDR3 has 12 amino acids. Germline-derived CDR1 and CDR2 are GTSNPN and SVGIG (reference sequence).

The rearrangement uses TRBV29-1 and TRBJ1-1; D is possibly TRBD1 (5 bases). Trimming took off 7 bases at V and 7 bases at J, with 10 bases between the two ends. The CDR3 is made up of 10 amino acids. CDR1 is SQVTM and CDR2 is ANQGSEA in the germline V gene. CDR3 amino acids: CSARDVEAFF. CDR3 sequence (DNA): TGCAGCGCCAGGGACGTTGAAGCTTTCTTT.

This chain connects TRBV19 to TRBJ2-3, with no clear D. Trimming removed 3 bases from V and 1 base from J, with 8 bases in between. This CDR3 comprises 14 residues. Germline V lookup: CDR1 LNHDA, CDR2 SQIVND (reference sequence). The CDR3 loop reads CASSISSGTDTQYF. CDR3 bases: TGTGCCAGTAGTATCTCGTCAGGCACAGATACGCAGTATTTT.

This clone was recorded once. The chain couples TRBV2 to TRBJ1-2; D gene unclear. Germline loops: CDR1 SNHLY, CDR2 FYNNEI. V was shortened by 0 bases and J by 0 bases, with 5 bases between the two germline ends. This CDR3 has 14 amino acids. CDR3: CASSEALANYGYTF. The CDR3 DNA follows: TGTGCCAGCAGTGAAGCGCTAGCTAACTATGGCTACACCTTC.

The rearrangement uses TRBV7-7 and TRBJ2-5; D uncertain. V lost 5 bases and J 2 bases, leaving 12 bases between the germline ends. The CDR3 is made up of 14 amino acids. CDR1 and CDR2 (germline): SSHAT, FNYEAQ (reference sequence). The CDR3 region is CASSPSNNQETQYF. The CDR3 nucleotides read TGTGCCAGCAGCCCCAGTAATAATCAAGAGACCCAGTACTTC.

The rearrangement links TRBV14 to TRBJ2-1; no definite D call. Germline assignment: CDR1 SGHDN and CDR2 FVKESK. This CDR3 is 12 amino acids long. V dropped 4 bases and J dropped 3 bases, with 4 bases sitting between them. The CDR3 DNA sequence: TGTGCCAGCAGCCTCGTCTACAATGAGCAGTTCTTC. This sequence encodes CASSLVYNEQFF.